The clone carrying this T cell receptor (beta chain) was counted a few times. Antigen unknown. Treatment described: roughly 11-day PBMC culture with coronavirus spike peptide pools or control peptides (ViraFEST assay). CDR3 size: 14 residues. The V end was cut by 2 bases, the J end by 7 bases, with 9 bases between. CDR1 and CDR2 from the germline V gene are SEHNR and FQNEAQ (reference sequence). This sample was included in a study of vaccination and CD4 T cells after COVID-19. Study-wide findings and caveats: The median count of SARS-CoV-2-reactive clonotypes rose from around 21 to 38, not significantly.

Sequencing of DNA taken from cultured CD4+ T cells relied on the Oncomine TCR Beta short-read assay. TCRdb reanalysed the PCR reads using MiXCR and keeps one entry per CDR3 protein. The sample has thousands of distinct CDR3 sequences, roughly 57% seen once. Material for sequencing was CD4+ T cells from blood, cultured in vitro. The receptor was derived from a human donor who had recovered from COVID-19. This chain uses TRBV7-9 with TRBJ1-6; D gene ambiguous. The CDR3 protein is CASSLRDGNSPLHF. The DNA of the CDR3 is TGTGCCAGCAGCTTAAGGGATGGGAATTCACCCCTCCACTTT.